A selection of T cell receptor beta chains follows, all from one sample in a study of T cell changes during pregnancy in multiple sclerosis. Data came from immunoSEQ multiplex PCR; TCRdb stores just in-frame clones and leaves some out. The table has approximately 90,000 clones, almost 95% seen once. Sequenced material: peripheral blood, taken after pregnancy. These receptors were taken from a female donor with multiple sclerosis, enrolled in a pregnancy study. The CDR3 runs from the conserved cysteine through the conserved F or W. D genes are given only for firm matches.

>-|TRBV18|TRBJ1-5
TGTGCCAGCTCAGATGGCAGGGATCAGCCCCAGCATTTT
CASSDGRDQPQHF
>-|TRBV6-1|TRBJ1-5
TGTGCCAGCAGTGACTGGCCCCAGCATTTT
CASSDWPQHF
>-|TRBV10-3|TRBJ1-2
TGTGCCTCGTCCCCGGGGGGAAGGGGCGGCTACACCTTC
CASSPGGRGGYTF
>-|TRBV7-9|TRBJ1-3
TGTGCCAGCAGCTTAGTCGGGGGCTCTGGAAACACCATATATTTT
CASSLVGGSGNTIYF
>-|TRBV5-1|TRBJ2-2
TGCGCCAGCAGCGTATTAGCCGCCACCGGGGAGCTGTTTTTT
CASSVLAATGELFF
>TRBD2|TRBV4-2|TRBJ2-5
TGTGCCAGCAGTCGACGTAGCGGGGGCGGGGAGACCCAGTACTTC
CASSRRSGGGETQYF
>-|TRBV27|TRBJ1-2
TGTGCCAGCAGTTTAACTGGCAGGGGTGTGTGGGGCTACACCTTC
CASSLTGRGVWGYTF
>-|TRBV12-5|TRBJ1-5
TGTGCTAGTGGTTTGGTACGATACAGGGCTGGCAATCAGCCCCAGCATTTT
CASGLVRYRAGNQPQHF
>-|TRBV7-6|TRBJ2-7
TGTGCCAGCAGCTTTCGGGGTTCCTACGAGCAGTACTTC
CASSFRGSYEQYF
>-|TRBV29-1|TRBJ1-6
TGCAGCGTTGTGGAGGGGTTGGGTTCACCCCTCCACTTT
CSVVEGLGSPLHF
>TRBD1|TRBV4-3|TRBJ2-5
TGCGCCAGCAGCCTCGGGACAGGGATATGGGAGACCCAGTACTTC
CASSLGTGIWETQYF
>-|TRBV7-2|TRBJ1-2
TGTGCCAGCAGCTTTAATTCAGACAGCGGCTACACCTTC
CASSFNSDSGYTF